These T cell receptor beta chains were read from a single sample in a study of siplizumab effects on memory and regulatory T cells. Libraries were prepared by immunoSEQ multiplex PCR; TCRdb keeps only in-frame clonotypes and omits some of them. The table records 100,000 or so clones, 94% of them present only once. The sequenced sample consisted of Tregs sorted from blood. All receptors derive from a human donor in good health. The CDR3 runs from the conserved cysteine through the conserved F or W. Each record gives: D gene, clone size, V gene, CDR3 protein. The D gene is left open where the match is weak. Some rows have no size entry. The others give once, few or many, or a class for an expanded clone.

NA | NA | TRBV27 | CASSSAGSRPQHF
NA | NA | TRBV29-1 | CSVHTDTQYF
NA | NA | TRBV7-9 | CASSLFMGFPSYEQYF
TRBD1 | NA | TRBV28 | CASIDRRGRIYEQYF
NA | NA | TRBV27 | CASSFSGWSYNEQFF
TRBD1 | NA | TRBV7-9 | CASSLAFGQGLGAGYTF
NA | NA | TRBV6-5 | CASRSGFGQPQHF
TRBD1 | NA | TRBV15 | CATSRAQGAGTEAFF
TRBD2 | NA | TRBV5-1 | CASSLEGGGTDTQYF
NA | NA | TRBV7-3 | CASSSGGIKYF
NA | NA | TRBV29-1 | CSTTGNSYEQYF
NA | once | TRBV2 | CASSPPQNTEAFF
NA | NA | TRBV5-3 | CARSLSPGGTGELFF
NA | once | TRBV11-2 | CASSLLGTLYEQFF
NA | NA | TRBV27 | CASSFRRGSGDTQYF
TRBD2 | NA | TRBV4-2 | CASSQVLAGGRGTFNEQFF
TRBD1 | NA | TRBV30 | CAWRTPGQPVYGYTF
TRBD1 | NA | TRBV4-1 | CASSQDPSGQGRPSYEQYF
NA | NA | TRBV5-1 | CASSLGMSSYEQYF
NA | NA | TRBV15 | CATSSQSKNIQYF
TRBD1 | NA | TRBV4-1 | CASSQIGTGAQETQYF